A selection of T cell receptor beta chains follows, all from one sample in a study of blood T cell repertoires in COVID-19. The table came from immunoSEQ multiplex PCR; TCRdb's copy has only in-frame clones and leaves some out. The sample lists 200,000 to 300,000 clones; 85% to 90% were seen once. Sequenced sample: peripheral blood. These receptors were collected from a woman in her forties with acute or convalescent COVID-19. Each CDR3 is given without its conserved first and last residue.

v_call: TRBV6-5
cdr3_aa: ASSPGTGDSSPLH

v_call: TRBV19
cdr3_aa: ASSPQGDNSPLH

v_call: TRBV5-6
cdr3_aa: ASSPGQGTEAF

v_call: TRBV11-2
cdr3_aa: ASSRRTGLRMTQY

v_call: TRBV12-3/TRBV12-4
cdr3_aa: ASRPGSHYGYT

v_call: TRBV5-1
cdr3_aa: ASSLGTSGGQAQETQY

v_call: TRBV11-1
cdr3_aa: ATGTANYGYT

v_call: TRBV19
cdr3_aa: ASSIVPTAGGSNEQF

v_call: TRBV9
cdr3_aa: ASTGGRSNSPLH

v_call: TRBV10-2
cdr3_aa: ASSESGSNQPQH

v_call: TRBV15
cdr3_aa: ATRVLVGEAF

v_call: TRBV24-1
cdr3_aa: ATAFGGQGCEKLF

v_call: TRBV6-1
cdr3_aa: ASSETGTGGYT

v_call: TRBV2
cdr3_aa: ASSRNPGGETQY

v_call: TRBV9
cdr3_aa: ASSVPSGFNTQY

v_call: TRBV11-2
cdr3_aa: ASSLSGGAFADTQY